Listed here is a single T cell receptor (beta chain). These data originate in a study of blood T cell repertoires in COVID-19. Trimming removed 5 bases from V and 4 bases from J; junction bases left unmatched: 11. The CDR3 has 18 amino acids. Per the germline V gene, CDR1 is SEHNR and CDR2 is FQNEAQ (reference sequence). Only in-frame clones appear in the TCRdb table, and some are missing; sequencing was by immunoSEQ multiplex PCR. The table shows around 200,000 clones, with roughly 86% occurring only once. Sequenced material: PBMCs or T cells enriched from blood (not recorded which). The V call is TRBV7-9, the J call TRBJ2-3, with TRBD2 matching 14 bases. The source is a man younger than 35 with acute COVID-19. In nucleotides, the CDR3 is TGTGCCAGCAGCCAAACCCGGACTAGCGGGAGGAGGGCAGATACGCAGTATTTT. Translating it yields CASSQTRTSGRRADTQYF. Using reference TRBV7-9 and TRBJ2-3 for the parts outside the CDR3, the full variable domain is DTGVSQNPRHKITKRGQNVTFRCDPISEHNRLYWYRQTLGQGPEFLTYFQNEAQLEKSRLLSDRFSAERPKGSFSTLEIQRTEQGDSAMYLCASSQTRTSGRRADTQYFGPGTRLTVL.